This T cell receptor (beta chain) was sequenced for a study of control samples from healthy donors and cancer patients. V was pared by 3 bases and J by 8 bases, with 6 bases of the junction left unmatched. Per germline, CDR1 GTSNPN and CDR2 SVGIG (reference sequence). This CDR3 contains 12 residues. Repertoires were generated with immunoSEQ multiplex PCR, while TCRdb's copy carries only in-frame clones and drops some. Of some 250,000 clones listed, around 80% were seen once; the top ten hold roughly 15%. The chain uses TRBV30 and TRBJ1-1, with 7 bases aligning to TRBD1. The TCR originated in a woman aged 60-70 years with lung cancer. Sequenced input: PBMCs. This CDR3 is CAWSPDRREAFF. CDR3 DNA sequence: TGTGCCTGGAGCCCGGACAGGCGCGAAGCTTTCTTT.